These T cell receptor beta chains were read from a single sample in a study of naive and memory T cell subsets. TCRdb re-called the UMI-ligation and nested PCR reads through MiXCR, storing one row per CDR3 protein. The table records some 87,000 distinct CDR3 sequences, roughly 7% of them present only once. Sequenced input: central memory CD4+ T cells from blood. The receptors come from a human donor in good health. The CDR3 runs from the conserved cysteine through the conserved F or W. The D gene is left open where the match is weak. Rows may omit the clone size; those that give it use once, few, many or a size class.

cdr3_aa: CASSLLAGVDEQFF; cdr3_nt: TGTGCCAGCAGCTTGCTAGCGGGAGTCGATGAGCAGTTCTTC; v_call: TRBV5-4; clone_size: many; d_call: TRBD2; j_call: TRBJ2-1
cdr3_aa: CASDGANVLTF; cdr3_nt: TGTGCCAGTGATGGGGCCAACGTCCTGACTTTC; v_call: TRBV2; clone_size: few; d_call: NA; j_call: TRBJ2-6
cdr3_aa: CASRTALNSNQPQHF; cdr3_nt: TGTGCCAGCCGGACAGCCTTAAATAGCAATCAGCCCCAGCATTTT; v_call: TRBV6-2/TRBV6-3; clone_size: many; d_call: NA; j_call: TRBJ1-5
cdr3_aa: CASSQVPGPDTQYF; cdr3_nt: TGTGCCAGCAGCCAAGTTCCCGGGCCAGATACGCAGTATTTT; v_call: TRBV4-2; clone_size: few; d_call: NA; j_call: TRBJ2-3
cdr3_aa: CSASAGLAGDTQYF; cdr3_nt: TGCAGTGCTAGTGCCGGACTAGCGGGGGATACGCAGTATTTT; v_call: TRBV20-1; clone_size: many; d_call: TRBD2; j_call: TRBJ2-3
cdr3_aa: CASSAGTSGYNEQFF; cdr3_nt: TGTGCCAGCAGCGCCGGGACTAGTGGATACAATGAGCAGTTCTTC; v_call: TRBV7-9; clone_size: many; d_call: TRBD2; j_call: TRBJ2-1
cdr3_aa: CASRDRDFSDTQYF; cdr3_nt: TGTGCCAGCCGGGACAGGGATTTTTCAGATACGCAGTATTTT; v_call: TRBV28; clone_size: many; d_call: TRBD1; j_call: TRBJ2-3
cdr3_aa: CASSLEHASWGNQPQHF; cdr3_nt: TGTGCCAGCAGCTTAGAACATGCCAGTTGGGGCAATCAGCCCCAGCATTTT; v_call: TRBV7-8; clone_size: many; d_call: NA; j_call: TRBJ1-5
cdr3_aa: CASSYRTSGPPSYEQYF; cdr3_nt: TGTGCCAGCAGTTATAGGACTAGCGGACCCCCTTCCTACGAGCAGTACTTC; v_call: TRBV28; clone_size: many; d_call: TRBD2; j_call: TRBJ2-7
cdr3_aa: CASKTSGNYNEQFF; cdr3_nt: TGCGCCAGCAAGACTAGCGGGAACTACAATGAGCAGTTCTTC; v_call: TRBV5-1; clone_size: many; d_call: TRBD2; j_call: TRBJ2-1
cdr3_aa: CSAKGGRVGTEAFF; cdr3_nt: TGCAGTGCTAAGGGGGGGAGGGTCGGAACTGAAGCTTTCTTT; v_call: TRBV20-1; clone_size: few; d_call: NA; j_call: TRBJ1-1
cdr3_aa: CSARGPVWGWAYEQYF; cdr3_nt: TGCAGTGCTAGAGGCCCCGTCTGGGGGTGGGCCTACGAGCAGTACTTC; v_call: TRBV20-1; clone_size: NA; d_call: NA; j_call: TRBJ2-7
cdr3_aa: CASSLSQGGQTQYF; cdr3_nt: TGCGCCAGCAGCTTGTCGCAGGGAGGACAGACCCAGTACTTC; v_call: TRBV5-1; clone_size: NA; d_call: NA; j_call: TRBJ2-5
cdr3_aa: CASSQESQGDYGYTF; cdr3_nt: TGTGCCAGCAGCCAAGAAAGCCAGGGGGACTATGGCTACACCTTC; v_call: TRBV3-1; clone_size: few; d_call: TRBD1; j_call: TRBJ1-2
cdr3_aa: CASSLSVLWMANTGELFF; cdr3_nt: TGTGCCAGCAGCTTAAGCGTCCTATGGATGGCGAACACCGGGGAGCTGTTTTTT; v_call: TRBV7-8; clone_size: NA; d_call: NA; j_call: TRBJ2-2
cdr3_aa: CASSVTTSGETQYF; cdr3_nt: TGTGCCAGCAGCGTAACTACTAGTGGAGAGACCCAGTACTTC; v_call: TRBV9; clone_size: few; d_call: NA; j_call: TRBJ2-5
cdr3_aa: CSASSGTGHNEQFF; cdr3_nt: TGCAGTGCATCGTCCGGGACAGGGCACAATGAGCAGTTCTTC; v_call: TRBV20-1; clone_size: few; d_call: TRBD1; j_call: TRBJ2-1
cdr3_aa: CASSEGQGARTQYF; cdr3_nt: TGTGCCAGCAGTGAAGGACAGGGGGCGCGCACCCAGTACTTC; v_call: TRBV6-1; clone_size: NA; d_call: TRBD1; j_call: TRBJ2-5
cdr3_aa: CASSAAPSRAKNIQYF; cdr3_nt: TGTGCCAGCAGCGCCGCTCCTAGCAGAGCCAAAAACATTCAGTACTTC; v_call: TRBV11-1; clone_size: NA; d_call: NA; j_call: TRBJ2-4
cdr3_aa: CAIQGSGNTIYF; cdr3_nt: TGTGCCATACAGGGGTCCGGAAACACCATATATTTT; v_call: TRBV6-6; clone_size: many; d_call: TRBD1; j_call: TRBJ1-3
cdr3_aa: CAWGAGLAFTDTQYF; cdr3_nt: TGTGCCTGGGGAGCCGGACTAGCGTTCACAGATACGCAGTATTTT; v_call: TRBV30; clone_size: few; d_call: TRBD2; j_call: TRBJ2-3
cdr3_aa: CASSPTSGRDGYTF; cdr3_nt: TGTGCCAGCAGCCCTACCTCGGGACGGGACGGCTACACCTTC; v_call: TRBV7-3; clone_size: few; d_call: NA; j_call: TRBJ1-2
cdr3_aa: CASRDRGGTEAFF; cdr3_nt: TGTGCCAGCAGGGACAGGGGAGGCACTGAAGCTTTCTTT; v_call: TRBV6-1; clone_size: many; d_call: TRBD1; j_call: TRBJ1-1
cdr3_aa: CSASHRGQPQHF; cdr3_nt: TGCAGTGCTTCTCACCGAGGTCAGCCCCAGCATTTT; v_call: TRBV20-1; clone_size: few; d_call: NA; j_call: TRBJ1-5
cdr3_aa: CSVDRDRVNEQFF; cdr3_nt: TGCAGCGTTGACCGGGACAGGGTGAATGAGCAGTTCTTC; v_call: TRBV29-1; clone_size: many; d_call: TRBD1; j_call: TRBJ2-1
cdr3_aa: CSARDEGQPQHF; cdr3_nt: TGCAGTGCTAGAGATGAGGGGCAGCCCCAGCATTTT; v_call: TRBV20-1; clone_size: many; d_call: NA; j_call: TRBJ1-5
cdr3_aa: CASSFRPGTSSSNEQFF; cdr3_nt: TGCGCCAGCAGCTTCCGCCCCGGGACTAGCAGTAGCAATGAGCAGTTCTTC; v_call: TRBV4-1; clone_size: few; d_call: TRBD2; j_call: TRBJ2-1
cdr3_aa: CASSLAGSPLHF; cdr3_nt: TGTGCCAGCAGCTTAGCCGGTTCACCCCTCCACTTT; v_call: TRBV11-1; clone_size: many; d_call: NA; j_call: TRBJ1-6
cdr3_aa: CASSQTPPGTGELFF; cdr3_nt: TGTGCCAGCAGCCAAACCCCACCGGGTACCGGGGAGCTGTTTTTT; v_call: TRBV14; clone_size: many; d_call: NA; j_call: TRBJ2-2
cdr3_aa: CASSSTSQADTQYF; cdr3_nt: TGTGCCAGCAGCTCGACCTCCCAGGCAGATACGCAGTATTTT; v_call: TRBV7-2; clone_size: few; d_call: NA; j_call: TRBJ2-3
cdr3_aa: CASSLARAGGPYEQYF; cdr3_nt: TGTGCCAGCAGCCTCGCACGCGCGGGAGGGCCTTACGAGCAGTACTTC; v_call: TRBV4-2; clone_size: few; d_call: TRBD2; j_call: TRBJ2-7
cdr3_aa: CASSLRRTNEKLFF; cdr3_nt: TGTGCCAGCAGCTTGCGGAGAACTAATGAAAAACTGTTTTTT; v_call: TRBV7-2; clone_size: many; d_call: NA; j_call: TRBJ1-4
cdr3_aa: CASSNGALNGYTF; cdr3_nt: TGTGCCAGCAGTAATGGGGCTCTCAATGGCTACACCTTC; v_call: TRBV6-2/TRBV6-3; clone_size: few; d_call: NA; j_call: TRBJ1-2
cdr3_aa: CASKKGQGPTEAFF; cdr3_nt: TGTGCCAGCAAGAAAGGACAGGGACCCACTGAAGCTTTCTTT; v_call: TRBV6-2/TRBV6-3; clone_size: medium-sized; d_call: TRBD1; j_call: TRBJ1-1
cdr3_aa: CSVGQGASSPLHF; cdr3_nt: TGCAGCGTCGGACAGGGGGCAAGTTCACCCCTCCACTTT; v_call: TRBV29-1; clone_size: medium-sized; d_call: TRBD1; j_call: TRBJ1-6
cdr3_aa: CAWSRKGMYYTQYF; cdr3_nt: TGTGCCTGGAGTCGAAAGGGGATGTATTATACGCAGTATTTT; v_call: TRBV30; clone_size: many; d_call: NA; j_call: TRBJ2-3
cdr3_aa: CSVEVRDRVKKLFF; cdr3_nt: TGCAGCGTTGAAGTCCGGGACAGGGTAAAAAAACTGTTTTTT; v_call: TRBV29-1; clone_size: many; d_call: TRBD1; j_call: TRBJ1-4
cdr3_aa: CASSLATGANYGYTF; cdr3_nt: TGTGCCAGCAGTTTAGCGACAGGGGCAAACTATGGCTACACCTTC; v_call: TRBV12-3/TRBV12-4; clone_size: NA; d_call: TRBD1; j_call: TRBJ1-2
cdr3_aa: CSAPRADTQYF; cdr3_nt: TGCAGTGCTCCTAGGGCAGATACGCAGTATTTT; v_call: TRBV20-1; clone_size: many; d_call: NA; j_call: TRBJ2-3
cdr3_aa: CASSRQGISYEQYF; cdr3_nt: TGTGCCAGCTCCCGGCAGGGGATCTCCTACGAGCAGTACTTC; v_call: TRBV12-3/TRBV12-4; clone_size: few; d_call: NA; j_call: TRBJ2-7
cdr3_aa: CSVVDRGSNQPQHF; cdr3_nt: TGCAGCGTCGTCGACAGGGGAAGCAATCAGCCCCAGCATTTT; v_call: TRBV29-1; clone_size: few; d_call: TRBD1; j_call: TRBJ1-5
cdr3_aa: CAISDQTRYEQYF; cdr3_nt: TGTGCCATCAGTGACCAGACACGCTACGAGCAGTACTTC; v_call: TRBV10-3; clone_size: many; d_call: NA; j_call: TRBJ2-7
cdr3_aa: CSAADREGSPLHF; cdr3_nt: TGCAGCGCGGCGGACAGGGAGGGGTCACCCCTCCACTTT; v_call: TRBV29-1; clone_size: NA; d_call: TRBD1; j_call: TRBJ1-6
cdr3_aa: CASSTGLAGARTDTQYF; cdr3_nt: TGCGCCAGCAGCACGGGACTAGCGGGAGCTCGCACAGATACGCAGTATTTT; v_call: TRBV5-1; clone_size: many; d_call: TRBD2; j_call: TRBJ2-3
cdr3_aa: CSASGGGEGYGYTF; cdr3_nt: TGCAGTGCCTCCGGAGGGGGAGAGGGCTATGGCTACACCTTC; v_call: TRBV20-1; clone_size: NA; d_call: NA; j_call: TRBJ1-2
cdr3_aa: CASSLARGKGYNEQFF; cdr3_nt: TGTGCCAGCAGCTTAGCCAGGGGTAAAGGGTACAATGAGCAGTTCTTC; v_call: TRBV11-2; clone_size: NA; d_call: NA; j_call: TRBJ2-1
cdr3_aa: CASSLAGGVGAFF; cdr3_nt: TGTGCCAGCAGCTTAGCGGGGGGGGTCGGAGCTTTCTTT; v_call: TRBV7-8; clone_size: many; d_call: NA; j_call: TRBJ1-1
cdr3_aa: CASRPGTSGPSTGELFF; cdr3_nt: TGTGCCAGCAGACCCGGGACTAGCGGGCCCTCCACCGGGGAGCTGTTTTTT; v_call: TRBV7-8; clone_size: few; d_call: TRBD2; j_call: TRBJ2-2
cdr3_aa: CASSPGKQAGKAFF; cdr3_nt: TGTGCCAGCAGTCCCGGAAAACAGGCGGGGAAAGCTTTCTTT; v_call: TRBV6-5; clone_size: many; d_call: NA; j_call: TRBJ1-1
cdr3_aa: CASSKDRWSTGGYTF; cdr3_nt: TGTGCCAGCAGCAAAGATCGCTGGTCTACCGGTGGCTACACCTTC; v_call: TRBV3-1; clone_size: NA; d_call: NA; j_call: TRBJ1-2
cdr3_aa: CAWTIQGGTEAFF; cdr3_nt: TGTGCCTGGACTATCCAAGGGGGCACTGAAGCTTTCTTT; v_call: TRBV30; clone_size: many; d_call: NA; j_call: TRBJ1-1
cdr3_aa: CASGLGQADTGELFF; cdr3_nt: TGTGCTAGTGGTTTGGGACAGGCTGACACCGGGGAGCTGTTTTTT; v_call: TRBV12-5; clone_size: NA; d_call: NA; j_call: TRBJ2-2
cdr3_aa: CATSRDARYGYTF; cdr3_nt: TGTGCCACCAGCAGAGATGCCCGTTATGGCTACACCTTC; v_call: TRBV15; clone_size: NA; d_call: NA; j_call: TRBJ1-2